The rows below give T cell receptor beta chains drawn from one sample of a study of identical twins. TCRdb passed the 5' RACE reads through MiXCR, listing each CDR3 protein once. The sample includes about 530,000 distinct CDR3 sequences, 20% to 25% seen only once; the top ten take 0.45% to 0.5%. These records were also assigned to another study, of yellow fever vaccine responses in identical twins.

Sequencing was carried out using CD4+ T cells sorted from blood. All receptors derive from a woman in her late teens or twenties in good health. Each CDR3 is given with its conserved first and last residue. The order of the fields is clone size, V gene, D gene, J gene, CDR3 DNA, CDR3 protein. D genes are given only for firm matches. Only part of the rows carry a size: once, few, many, or a class if the clone is expanded.

>few|TRBV2|TRBD2|TRBJ2-7
TGTGCCAGCAGGAGACTAGCGGGACCTGACTACGAGCAGTACTTC
CASRRLAGPDYEQYF
>NA|TRBV5-1|TRBD1|TRBJ2-7
TGCGCCAGCAGCCCAGGGGGCGCTTCCTACGAGCAGTACTTC
CASSPGGASYEQYF
>NA|TRBV6-6|NA|TRBJ1-2
TGTGCCAGCAGATTAGGACAGCCATATGGCTACACCTTC
CASRLGQPYGYTF
>few|TRBV5-1|TRBD2|TRBJ2-3
TGCGCCAGCAGCTTGGAACCTAGCGGGAGTGGGTCAGATACGCAGTATTTT
CASSLEPSGSGSDTQYF
>few|TRBV25-1|NA|TRBJ2-5
TGTGCCAGCTCCTCGACAGGTGATCTGCAAGAGACCCAGTACTTC
CASSSTGDLQETQYF
>NA|TRBV12-3/TRBV12-4|NA|TRBJ1-2
TGTGCCAGCAGTTTACTCCAGGTCCCCTATGGCTACACCTTC
CASSLLQVPYGYTF
>NA|TRBV24-1|TRBD2|TRBJ2-3
TGTGCCACCAGTGATAGCGGGGGGAGTCATACGCAGTATTTT
CATSDSGGSHTQYF
>NA|TRBV4-2|TRBD1|TRBJ2-3
TGTGCCAGCAGCCCTAGACAGGGGCCAAGCACAGATACGCAGTATTTT
CASSPRQGPSTDTQYF
>NA|TRBV6-1|NA|TRBJ2-2
TGTGCCAGCAGTCGAGGTTTTGGTAGCGGATTAACCGGGGAGCTGTTTTTT
CASSRGFGSGLTGELFF
>few|TRBV7-9|NA|TRBJ2-1
TGTGCCAGCAGTAGTAGGGGAAACTCCTACAATGAGCAGTTCTTC
CASSSRGNSYNEQFF
>NA|TRBV12-3/TRBV12-4|NA|TRBJ2-7
TGTGCCAGCAAAATGATCGGTTACGAGCAGTACTTC
CASKMIGYEQYF
>NA|TRBV7-3|NA|TRBJ1-3
TGTGCCAGCAGCTTAGGAGGGGCCTTCTCTGGAAACACCATATATTTT
CASSLGGAFSGNTIYF
>NA|TRBV29-1|NA|TRBJ2-5
TGCAGCGTCCCCGGCGGTCTCCAAGAGACCCAGTACTTC
CSVPGGLQETQYF